This T cell receptor (beta chain) was sequenced in a study of cytomegalovirus exposure and HLA in healthy donors. The PCR had 60 Vbeta and 13 Jbeta primers. Here immunoSEQ multiplex PCR was the method, and the copy in TCRdb shows in-frame clones only, minus some. The sample includes approximately 100,000 clones, roughly 85% of them seen just once. Trimming removed 5 bases at V and 1 base at J, with 12 bases between. The CDR3 consists of 14 residues. Per the germline V gene, CDR1 is SGHRS and CDR2 is YFSETQ. What was sequenced was PBMCs. V usage is TRBV5-1 and J usage is TRBJ1-2; D remains ambiguous. The TCR sequence derives from a man aged 35 to 55 in good health and CMV-seropositive. CDR3 coding DNA: TGCGCCAGCAGTGGCTCCTCCCTTAACTATGGCTACACCTTC. It is translated as CASSGSSLNYGYTF.